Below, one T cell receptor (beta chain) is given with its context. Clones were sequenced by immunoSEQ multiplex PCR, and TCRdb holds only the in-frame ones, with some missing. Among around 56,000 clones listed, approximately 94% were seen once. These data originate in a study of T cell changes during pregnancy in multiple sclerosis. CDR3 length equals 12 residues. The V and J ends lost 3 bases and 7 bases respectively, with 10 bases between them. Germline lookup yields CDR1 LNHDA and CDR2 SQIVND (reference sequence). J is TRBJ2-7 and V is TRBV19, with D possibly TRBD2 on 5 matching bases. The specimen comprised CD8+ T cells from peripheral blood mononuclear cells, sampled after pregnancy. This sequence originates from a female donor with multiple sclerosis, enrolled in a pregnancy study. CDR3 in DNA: TGTGCCAGTAGTATCGGTCCGGGAGAGCAGTACTTC. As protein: CASSIGPGEQYF.